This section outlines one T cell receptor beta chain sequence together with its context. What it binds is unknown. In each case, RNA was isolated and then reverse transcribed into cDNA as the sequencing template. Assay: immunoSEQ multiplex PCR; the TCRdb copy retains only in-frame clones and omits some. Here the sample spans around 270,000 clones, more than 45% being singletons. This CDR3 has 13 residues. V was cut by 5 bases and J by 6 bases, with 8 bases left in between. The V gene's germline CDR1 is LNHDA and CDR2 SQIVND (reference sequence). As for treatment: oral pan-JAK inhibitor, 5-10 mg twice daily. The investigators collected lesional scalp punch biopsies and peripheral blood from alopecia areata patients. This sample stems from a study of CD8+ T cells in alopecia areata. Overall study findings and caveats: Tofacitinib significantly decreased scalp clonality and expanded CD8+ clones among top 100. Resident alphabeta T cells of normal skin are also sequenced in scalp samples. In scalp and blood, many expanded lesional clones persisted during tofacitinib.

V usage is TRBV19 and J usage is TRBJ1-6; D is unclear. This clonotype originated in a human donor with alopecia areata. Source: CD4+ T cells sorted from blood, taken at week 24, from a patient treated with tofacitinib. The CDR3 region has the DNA TGTGCCAGTAGTGCGGCAGTTAATTCACCCCTCCACTTT. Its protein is CASSAAVNSPLHF.